These 22 T cell receptor beta chains came from one sample sequenced in a study of patients and donors after allogeneic stem cell transplantation. Using its own MiXCR run on the RT-PCR reads, TCRdb lists one record per CDR3 protein. The sample shows under 170,000 distinct CDR3 sequences, about two fifths of them seen only once. The sequencing sample was made of blood, either unsorted or a sorted T cell fraction (not recorded which). The receptors were sampled from a human donor who was either an allogeneic HSCT recipient or a stem cell or donor lymphocyte infusion donor (not recorded which). It is not recorded whose cells these are; they may come from a transplant donor.

A few counts support this clonotype. The chain's CDR3 is CATSTTGGEYEKLFF. CDR3 DNA: TGTGCCACCAGCACGACAGGGGGCGAGTATGAAAAACTGTTTTTT. The chain combines TRBV15 with TRBJ1-4; 10 positions match TRBD1. Germline assignment: CDR1 LNHNV and CDR2 YYDKDF (reference sequence). The V and J ends lost 4 bases and 6 bases, in that order; junction bases with no gene match: 5. This CDR3 comprises 15 residues. The full variable domain, with the rest looked up from reference TRBV15 and TRBJ1-4, is DAMVIQNPRYQVTQFGKPVTLSCSQTLNHNVMYWYQQKSSQAPKLLFHYYDKDFNNEADTPDNFQSRRPNTSFCFLDIRSPGLGDTAMYLCATSTTGGEYEKLFFGSGTQLSVL.

Only a few counts were recorded for this clonotype. The chain is built from TRBV28 and TRBJ2-4, with a tentative D call TRBD1 (6 bases). Looked up from germline, CDR1 is MDHEN and CDR2 is SYDVKM. Trimming removed 5 bases at V and 1 base at J, with 12 bases between. This CDR3 region has 15 residues. The CDR3 nucleotides are TGTGCCAGCAGTCTAGGGGGTAGGGCCAAAAACATTCAGTACTTC. This translates into CASSLGGRAKNIQYF.

J is TRBJ2-5 and V is TRBV6-6, with D tentatively TRBD2 (7 bases). This CDR3 contains 16 residues. Germline-derived CDR1 and CDR2 are MNHNY and SVGAGI (reference sequence). V was cut by 1 base and J by 2 bases, with 14 bases left in between. CDR3 amino acids: CASSYWRGPKQETQYF. Here the CDR3 DNA reads TGTGCCAGCAGTTACTGGCGGGGGCCAAAACAAGAGACCCAGTACTTC.

The chain carries TRBV7-8 and TRBJ2-1, with 7 positions matching TRBD2. Germline assignment: CDR1 SGHVS and CDR2 FQNEAQ. Trimming cost V 1 base and J 4 bases; bases outside gene matches: 4. This CDR3 contains 15 residues. The CDR3 nucleotides are TGTGCCAGCAGCTTAGGTCGGGGGGTATACAATGAGCAGTTCTTC. Protein sequence: CASSLGRGVYNEQFF.

This clonotype appeared a few times. The CDR3 here is CASSPTATEAFF. The CDR3 DNA sequence: TGTGCCAGCAGCCCGACCGCCACTGAAGCTTTCTTT. The rearrangement links TRBV12-3 or TRBV12-4 to TRBJ1-1; unclear D gene. V lost 6 bases to trimming and J lost 4 bases, with 9 bases between them. CDR3 size: 12 residues.

Details on this clonotype: One end of the junction varies from germline; a read error may be responsible. CDR3 sequence: CASSLALF. The CDR3 DNA reads TGTGCCAGCAGCTTGGCCTTATTC. The rearrangement links TRBV5-8 to TRBJ2-5; D is uncertain. The CDR3 consists of 8 residues. CDR1 and CDR2 from the germline V gene are SGHTS and YDEGEE.

The rearrangement links TRBV5-6 to TRBJ1-4; a possible D gene is TRBD1 (5 bases). Germline CDR1 and CDR2: SGHDT and YYEEEE. Trimming took off 0 bases at V and 6 bases at J, with 9 bases between the two ends. The CDR3 extends over 14 amino acids. CDR3 sequence: CASSLGTRHEKLFF. CDR3 bases: TGTGCCAGCAGCTTGGGGACACGGCATGAAAAACTGTTTTTT.

This clonotype was observed a handful of times. V usage is TRBV11-2 and J usage is TRBJ1-5, with D tentatively TRBD1 (6 bases). V was clipped by 4 bases and J by 9 bases, with 16 bases between them. The CDR3 totals 14 residues. Germline-derived CDR1 and CDR2 are SGHAT and FQNNGV. CDR3 DNA sequence: TGTGCCAGCAGCTCGGACAGTCCGTTCGGGCCCCAGCATTTT. It is translated as CASSSDSPFGPQHF.

The V call is TRBV28, the J call TRBJ2-7; D unresolved. The germline V and J ends were trimmed by 7 bases and 0 bases, with 7 bases remaining between them. Germline-derived CDR1 and CDR2 are MDHEN and SYDVKM. The CDR3 extends over 12 amino acids. CDR3 region: CASKGSSYEQYF. In DNA, the CDR3 is TGTGCCAGCAAGGGCAGCTCCTACGAGCAGTACTTC.

This clonotype was seen only a few times. This rearrangement joins TRBV5-1 to TRBJ2-1; D is undetermined. The CDR3 sequence is 13 residues long. Trimming removed 4 bases from V and 6 bases from J, with 11 bases in between. The germline V gene has CDR1 SGHRS and CDR2 YFSETQ. This CDR3 is CASSPTLGNEQFF. DNA for the CDR3: TGCGCCAGCAGCCCAACTTTGGGCAATGAGCAGTTCTTC.

This clonotype has a handful of counts. CDR3 sequence: CASSPTSGGETQYF. The CDR3 DNA is TGTGCCAGCAGTCCGACTAGCGGGGGAGAGACCCAGTACTTC. V is TRBV12-3 or TRBV12-4 and J is TRBJ2-5; 12 bases line up with TRBD2. CDR3 length: 14 amino acids. The V segment lost 5 bases and the J segment 4 bases; nucleotides outside the gene matches: 2.

The V gene is TRBV6-2 or TRBV6-3, the J gene TRBJ1-1; 7 bases line up with TRBD1. The germline gives CDR1 MNHEY, CDR2 SVGEGT. Trimming removed 2 bases from V and 6 bases from J; junction bases left unmatched: 3. The CDR3 covers 13 residues. The CDR3 DNA reads as TGTGCCAGCAGTTACAGGGGGCTTCCTGAAGCTTTCTTT. It is translated as CASSYRGLPEAFF.

The chain combines TRBV6-2 or TRBV6-3 with TRBJ1-5, with no clear D. This CDR3 comprises 14 residues. Trimming took off 7 bases at V and 5 bases at J, with 15 bases between the two ends. Germline-derived CDR1 and CDR2 are MNHEY and SVGEGT. The CDR3 spells CASTPQSLHQPQHF. The CDR3 coding sequence is TGTGCCAGCACTCCTCAAAGCCTGCATCAGCCCCAGCATTTT.

Written as DNA, the CDR3 is TGCAGTGCTAGGGGACGGTTGAACACTGAAGCTTTCTTT. This gives the protein CSARGRLNTEAFF. V gene TRBV20-1 combines with J gene TRBJ1-1; weak D call: TRBD1 (5 bases). Germline values: CDR1 DFQATT, CDR2 SNEGSKA (reference sequence). Trimming stripped 3 bases from V and 0 bases from J, with 8 bases between. The CDR3 runs 13 residues.

This clonotype occurred a few times. The V call is TRBV4-3, the J call TRBJ2-2; D unresolved. With 0 bases removed from V and 4 bases from J, the gap between germline ends came to 9 bases. Germline loops: CDR1 LGHNA, CDR2 YSLEER. The CDR3 is 15 residues long. CDR3 coding DNA: TGCGCCAGCAGCCAAGATGGGATAGGCACCGGGGAGCTGTTTTTT. As protein: CASSQDGIGTGELFF.

The rearrangement joins TRBV6-2 or TRBV6-3 to TRBJ1-1; TRBD1 is a possible D gene (6 bases). The CDR3 loop spans 14 amino acids. Germline V lookup: CDR1 MNHEY, CDR2 SVGEGT. V gave up 5 bases and J gave up 0 bases, with 10 bases separating them. The CDR3 spells CASSDGQLNTEAFF. The CDR3 DNA is TGTGCCAGCAGTGACGGACAGTTGAACACTGAAGCTTTCTTT.

The chain recombines TRBV12-3 or TRBV12-4 with TRBJ1-3; D ambiguous. The CDR3 extends over 13 amino acids. V lost 5 bases to trimming and J lost 4 bases, with 9 bases between them. This CDR3 is CASSIRAGNTIYF. CDR3 in DNA: TGTGCCAGCAGTATCCGGGCGGGAAACACCATATATTTT.

The chain uses TRBV28 and TRBJ1-5; tentative D call: TRBD1 (6 bases). CDR1 MDHEN and CDR2 SYDVKM come from the germline V gene. Between the trimmed V and J ends, which lost 5 bases and 6 bases, there was a span of 17 bases. This CDR3 comprises 15 residues. CDR3 sequence (DNA): TGTGCCAGCAGTCCCCCGCGGGGGCCAAGTCAGCCCCAGCATTTT. This translates into CASSPPRGPSQPQHF.

The chain links TRBV20-1 to TRBJ1-6; no firm D call. V lost 3 bases, J lost 7 bases, and 19 bases lay in between. The CDR3 loop spans 16 amino acids. The germline V gene has CDR1 DFQATT and CDR2 SNEGSKA (reference sequence). The CDR3 sequence: CSASNLQPGRNSPLHF. CDR3 bases: TGCAGTGCTAGCAACCTTCAACCGGGGAGGAATTCACCCCTCCACTTT.

The chain links TRBV7-9 to TRBJ2-5, with D perhaps matching TRBD2 (6 bases). CDR1 SEHNR and CDR2 FQNEAQ come from the germline V gene (reference sequence). Trimming removed 2 bases at V and 1 base at J, with 17 bases between. The CDR3 has 17 residues. The DNA for the CDR3 is TGTGCCAGCAGCTTATTGCCGGGGGAGTGGGGCCAAGAGACCCAGTACTTC. It specifies CASSLLPGEWGQETQYF.

The chain joins TRBV4-1 to TRBJ1-3; D not resolved. This CDR3 has 15 amino acids. The germline CDR1 and CDR2 sequences are MGHRA and YSYEKL. V was pared by 0 bases and J by 2 bases, with 8 bases between. The CDR3 DNA reads as TGCGCCAGCAGCCAAGATAAAACGGCTGGAAACACCATATATTTT. It translates to CASSQDKTAGNTIYF.

The V call is TRBV3-1, the J call TRBJ1-1; maybe TRBD1 (5 bases). V lost 7 bases, J lost 5 bases, and 8 bases lay in between. Per the germline V gene, CDR1 is LGHDT and CDR2 is YNNKEL (reference sequence). There are 11 residues in the CDR3. Here the CDR3 DNA reads TGTGCCAGCAATGGGGGAACTGAAGCTTTCTTT. It is translated as CASNGGTEAFF.